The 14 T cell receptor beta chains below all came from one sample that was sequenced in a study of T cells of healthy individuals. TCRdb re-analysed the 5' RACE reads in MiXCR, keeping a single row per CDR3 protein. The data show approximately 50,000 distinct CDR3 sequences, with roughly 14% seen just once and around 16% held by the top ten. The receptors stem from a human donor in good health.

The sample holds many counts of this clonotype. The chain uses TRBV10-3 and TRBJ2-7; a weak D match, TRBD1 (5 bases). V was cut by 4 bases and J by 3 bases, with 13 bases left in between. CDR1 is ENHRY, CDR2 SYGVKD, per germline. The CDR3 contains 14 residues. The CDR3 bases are TGTGCCATCAGTGGAGACAGCTCCCACTACGAGCAGTACTTC. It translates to CAISGDSSHYEQYF.

The CDR3, as DNA: TGTGCCAGCAGTGAAGCGCGGGGGGGTTTAGAGACCCAGTACTTC. Amino acid sequence: CASSEARGGLETQYF. The chain is built from TRBV2 and TRBJ2-5; 9 bases agree with TRBD2. The germline gives CDR1 SNHLY, CDR2 FYNNEI. The CDR3 runs 15 residues. The junction had 3 bases not matched to a gene; V was cut back by 0 bases and J by 4 bases.

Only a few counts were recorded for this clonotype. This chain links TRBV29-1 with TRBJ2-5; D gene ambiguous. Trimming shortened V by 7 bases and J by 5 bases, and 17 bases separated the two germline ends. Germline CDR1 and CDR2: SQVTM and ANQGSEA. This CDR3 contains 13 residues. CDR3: CSARAPTGETQYF. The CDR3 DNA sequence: TGCAGCGCCCGAGCCCCGACCGGGGAGACCCAGTACTTC.

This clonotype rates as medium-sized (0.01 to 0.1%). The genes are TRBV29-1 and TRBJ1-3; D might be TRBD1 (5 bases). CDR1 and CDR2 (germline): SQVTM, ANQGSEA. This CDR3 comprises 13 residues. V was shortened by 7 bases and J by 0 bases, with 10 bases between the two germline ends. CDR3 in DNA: TGCAGCGCCCGACAGAGCTCTGGAAACACCATATATTTT. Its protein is CSARQSSGNTIYF.

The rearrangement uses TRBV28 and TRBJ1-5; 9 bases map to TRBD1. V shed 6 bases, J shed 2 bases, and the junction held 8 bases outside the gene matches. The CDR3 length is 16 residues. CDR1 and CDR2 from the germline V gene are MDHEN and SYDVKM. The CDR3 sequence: CASRLNRGLGNQPQHF. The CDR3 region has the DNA TGTGCCAGCAGGCTTAACAGGGGGCTGGGCAATCAGCCCCAGCATTTT.

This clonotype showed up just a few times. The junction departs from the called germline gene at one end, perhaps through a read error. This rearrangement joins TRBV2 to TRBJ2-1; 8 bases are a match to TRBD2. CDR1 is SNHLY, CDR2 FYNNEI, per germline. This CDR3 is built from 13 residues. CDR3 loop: CASSYRGGNPLVF. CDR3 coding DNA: TGTGCCAGCAGTTATCGGGGGGGCAACCCCCTGGTCTTC.

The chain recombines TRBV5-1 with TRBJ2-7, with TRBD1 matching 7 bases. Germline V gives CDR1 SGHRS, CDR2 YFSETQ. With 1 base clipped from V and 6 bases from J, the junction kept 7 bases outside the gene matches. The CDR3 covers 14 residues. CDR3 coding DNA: TGCGCCAGCAGCTTGCGACAGGGATCGCTCGAGCAGTACTTC. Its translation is CASSLRQGSLEQYF.

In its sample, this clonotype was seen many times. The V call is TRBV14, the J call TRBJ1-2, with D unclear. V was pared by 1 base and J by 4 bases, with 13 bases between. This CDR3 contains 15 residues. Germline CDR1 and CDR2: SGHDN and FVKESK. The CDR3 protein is CASSQVRDWLYGYTF. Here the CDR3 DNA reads TGTGCCAGCAGCCAAGTTAGAGACTGGCTCTATGGCTACACCTTC.

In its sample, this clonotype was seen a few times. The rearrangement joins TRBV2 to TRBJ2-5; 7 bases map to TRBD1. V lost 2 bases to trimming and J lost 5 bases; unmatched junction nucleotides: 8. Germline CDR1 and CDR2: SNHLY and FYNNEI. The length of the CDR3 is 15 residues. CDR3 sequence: CASSEFEGGRETQYF. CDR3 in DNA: TGTGCCAGCAGTGAATTCGAAGGGGGCCGTGAGACCCAGTACTTC.

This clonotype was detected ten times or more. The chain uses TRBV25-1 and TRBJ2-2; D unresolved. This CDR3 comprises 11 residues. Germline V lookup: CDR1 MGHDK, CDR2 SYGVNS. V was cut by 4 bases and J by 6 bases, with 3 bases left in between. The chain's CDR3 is CASSVPGELFF. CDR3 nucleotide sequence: TGTGCCAGCAGTGTTCCCGGGGAGCTGTTTTTT.

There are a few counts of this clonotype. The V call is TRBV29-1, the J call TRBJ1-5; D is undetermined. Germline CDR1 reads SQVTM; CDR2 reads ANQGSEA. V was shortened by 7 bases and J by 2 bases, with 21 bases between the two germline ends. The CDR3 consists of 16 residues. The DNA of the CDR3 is TGCAGCGCCTGTGACCGCAACCTTGGGCGCAATCAGCCCCAGCATTTT. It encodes CSACDRNLGRNQPQHF.

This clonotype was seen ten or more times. CDR3 sequence reads: CASSTRDKGNTIYF. The CDR3 nucleotides read TGTGCCAGCAGCACGCGGGACAAGGGAAACACCATATATTTT. This chain joins TRBV6-6 and TRBJ1-3; D is perhaps TRBD1 (6 bases). CDR1 and CDR2 from the germline V gene are MNHNY and SVGAGI (reference sequence). This CDR3 is built from 14 residues. V was shortened by 6 bases and J by 4 bases, with 13 bases between the two germline ends.

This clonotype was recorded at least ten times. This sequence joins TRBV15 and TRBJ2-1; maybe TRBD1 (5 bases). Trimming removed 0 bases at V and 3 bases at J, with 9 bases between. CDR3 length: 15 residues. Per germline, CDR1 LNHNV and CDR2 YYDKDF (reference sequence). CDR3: CATSREGANYNEQFF. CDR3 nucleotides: TGTGCCACCAGCAGAGAAGGGGCCAACTACAATGAGCAGTTCTTC.

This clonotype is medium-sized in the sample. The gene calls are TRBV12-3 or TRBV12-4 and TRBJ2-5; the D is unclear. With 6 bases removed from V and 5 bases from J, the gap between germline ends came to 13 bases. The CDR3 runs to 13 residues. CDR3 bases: TGTGCCAGCAGCCGGAACAGATGGGAGACCCAGTACTTC. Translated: CASSRNRWETQYF.